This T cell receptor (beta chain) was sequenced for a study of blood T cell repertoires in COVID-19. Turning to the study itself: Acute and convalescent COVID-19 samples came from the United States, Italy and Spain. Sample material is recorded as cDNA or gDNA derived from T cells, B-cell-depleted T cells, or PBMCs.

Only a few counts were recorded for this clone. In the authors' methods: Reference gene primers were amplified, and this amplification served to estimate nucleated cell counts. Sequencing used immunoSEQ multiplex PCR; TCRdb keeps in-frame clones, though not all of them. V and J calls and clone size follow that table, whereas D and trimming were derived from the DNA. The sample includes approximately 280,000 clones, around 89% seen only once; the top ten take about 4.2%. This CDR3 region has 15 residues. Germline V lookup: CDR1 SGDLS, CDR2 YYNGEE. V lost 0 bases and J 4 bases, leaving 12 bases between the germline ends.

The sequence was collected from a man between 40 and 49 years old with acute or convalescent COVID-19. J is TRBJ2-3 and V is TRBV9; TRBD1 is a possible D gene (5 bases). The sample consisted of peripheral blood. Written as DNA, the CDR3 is TGTGCCAGCAGCGTAGTAGGACAATCGGCAGATACGCAGTATTTT. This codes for CASSVVGQSADTQYF.